This is a list of T cell receptor beta chains from one sample in a study of shared clonotypes between healthy human individuals. TCRdb's copy holds only in-frame clones and misses some; the assay was immunoSEQ multiplex PCR. The data show a few hundred thousand clones, roughly 80% seen once. Sequenced material: memory CD4+ T cells sorted from blood. The receptors come from a man aged 25-40 years in good health. CDR3s include the opening cysteine and the closing phenylalanine or tryptophan. Each record gives: V gene, J gene, CDR3 protein.

TRBV27	TRBJ1-2	CASLPLRGSIYGYTF
TRBV11-2	TRBJ2-3	CASSRPGAGVGTDTQYF
TRBV28	TRBJ1-2	CASGEQRTFGYTF
TRBV4-2	TRBJ2-1	CASSQFGRGGEDNEQFF
TRBV10-3	TRBJ2-7	CAIAPRGSSSYEQYF
TRBV7-8	TRBJ1-1	CASRVGQGATEAFF
TRBV21-1	TRBJ1-4	CASSKVRHFNEKLFF
TRBV4-1	TRBJ1-2	CASSQPGDYGYTF
TRBV6-1	TRBJ2-7	CASSMPGAPDEQYF
TRBV19	TRBJ2-2	CASIRTGRNTGELFF
TRBV28	TRBJ1-1	CASSLWGGSIQAFF
TRBV7-2	TRBJ2-7	CASSLTLYEQYF
TRBV9	TRBJ2-1	CASSVRNGRVDEQFF
TRBV5-1	TRBJ1-2	CASSLDAAGYTF
TRBV15	TRBJ2-3	CATSRGSGLAFRDTQYF
TRBV2	TRBJ2-7	CASSGAAGGGYEQYF
TRBV19	TRBJ2-2	CASSISGLGELFF
TRBV28	TRBJ2-7	CASRGSFSSYEQYF
TRBV14	TRBJ1-3	CAIGTGVNTIYF
TRBV7-8	TRBJ2-1	CASSTHGGPRPHEQFF
TRBV7-3	TRBJ1-1	CASSPGLVEGTEAFF
TRBV6-5	TRBJ2-2	CASSYVPGHGTGELFF
TRBV5-1	TRBJ1-1	CASRPGQQNTEAFF
TRBV6-1	TRBJ1-6	CASSAGPWGSPLHF
TRBV5-1	TRBJ2-3	CASSLGPQGDTQYF
TRBV9	TRBJ2-7	CASSVGPARQGLTYEQYF
TRBV19	TRBJ1-1	CASSIGNLNTEAFF
TRBV5-4	TRBJ2-1	CASSHSGIHNEQFF
TRBV5-1	TRBJ2-2	CASSLVGPSGELFF
TRBV5-1	TRBJ2-5	CASSLDAGGETQYF
TRBV28	TRBJ1-5	CASSLSAANQPQHF
TRBV11-2	TRBJ2-5	CASSTDGQETQYF
TRBV28	TRBJ2-7	CASSLAGYEQYF
TRBV29-1	TRBJ2-1	CSGGQGGYNEQFF
TRBV2	TRBJ2-1	CASVAGSGNEQFF
TRBV7-2	TRBJ2-3	CASSLVGFPTDTQYF
TRBV11-2	TRBJ2-1	CASSEMGVAGVEQFF
TRBV10-2	TRBJ2-7	CASSEGSLYEQYF
TRBV7-2	TRBJ2-1	CASSSRAGSSYNEQFF
TRBV5-1	TRBJ2-3	CASSLAVSTDTQYF
TRBV4-3	TRBJ2-7	CASSQEDLARVEEQYF
TRBV18	TRBJ1-5	CASSPVGAGSGQPQHF
TRBV5-6	TRBJ1-1	CASSYRGTEAFF
TRBV9	TRBJ1-2	CASSVVRGFGGYTF
TRBV6-5	TRBJ2-5	CASLSQGETQYF
TRBV19	TRBJ2-7	CALEAYEQYF
TRBV6-1	TRBJ1-1	CASSVRQVIGTEAFF
TRBV5-1	TRBJ2-4	CASKEAGEYIQYF
TRBV14	TRBJ2-1	CASSPLYGTASSYNEQFF
TRBV7-2	TRBJ2-7	CASSLEPGGAYEQYF
TRBV15	TRBJ1-5	CATSKGQGARQPQHF
TRBV5-1	TRBJ2-3	CASSLGGSGRAWADTQYF
TRBV7-9	TRBJ1-2	CASKNRDYGYTF
TRBV5-4	TRBJ2-3	CASSLVGTSKDTQYF
TRBV27	TRBJ2-3	CASSYSGPKNPPTDTQYF
TRBV10-3	TRBJ2-3	CAIGLGQGRTDTQYF
TRBV28	TRBJ1-5	CASSLALSNQPQHF
TRBV5-1	TRBJ2-1	CASSSRGIAGYNEQFF
TRBV5-4	TRBJ2-3	CASSLGWRETDTQYF